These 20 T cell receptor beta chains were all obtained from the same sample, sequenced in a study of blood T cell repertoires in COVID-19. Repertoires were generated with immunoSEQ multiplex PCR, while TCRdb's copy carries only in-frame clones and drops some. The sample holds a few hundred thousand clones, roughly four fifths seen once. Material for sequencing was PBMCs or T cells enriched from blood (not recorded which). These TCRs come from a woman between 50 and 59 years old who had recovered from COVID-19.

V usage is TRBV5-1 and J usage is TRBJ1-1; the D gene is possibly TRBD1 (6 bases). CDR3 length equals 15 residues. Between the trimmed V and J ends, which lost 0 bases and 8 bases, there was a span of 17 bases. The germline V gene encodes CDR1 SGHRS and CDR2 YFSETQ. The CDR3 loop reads CASSLDGGPISEAFF. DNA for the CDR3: TGCGCCAGCAGCTTGGATGGGGGCCCCATATCGGAAGCTTTCTTT.

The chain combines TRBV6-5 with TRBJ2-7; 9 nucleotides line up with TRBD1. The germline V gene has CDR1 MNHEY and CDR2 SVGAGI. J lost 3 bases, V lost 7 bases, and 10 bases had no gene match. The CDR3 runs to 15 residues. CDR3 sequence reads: CASIAPAGQGYEQYF. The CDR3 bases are TGTGCCAGCATCGCCCCCGCGGGACAGGGCTACGAGCAGTACTTC.

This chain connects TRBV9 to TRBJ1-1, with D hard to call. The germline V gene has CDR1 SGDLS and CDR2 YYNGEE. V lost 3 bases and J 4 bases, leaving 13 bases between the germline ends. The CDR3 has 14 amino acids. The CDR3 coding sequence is TGTGCCAGCAGCGCCTCTAGAGTGGGCACTGAAGCTTTCTTT. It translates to CASSASRVGTEAFF.

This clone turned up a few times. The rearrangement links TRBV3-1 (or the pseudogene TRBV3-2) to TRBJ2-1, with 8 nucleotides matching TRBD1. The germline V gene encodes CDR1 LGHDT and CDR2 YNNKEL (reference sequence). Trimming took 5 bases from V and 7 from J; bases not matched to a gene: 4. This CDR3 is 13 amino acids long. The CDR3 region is CASSFGTGNEQFF. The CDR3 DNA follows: TGTGCCAGCAGCTTTGGGACAGGAAATGAGCAGTTCTTC.

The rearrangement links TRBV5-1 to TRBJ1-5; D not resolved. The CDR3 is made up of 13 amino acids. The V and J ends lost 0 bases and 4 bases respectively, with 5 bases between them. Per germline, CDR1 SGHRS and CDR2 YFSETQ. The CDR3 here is CASSLESNQPQHF. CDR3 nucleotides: TGCGCCAGCAGCTTGGAGAGTAATCAGCCCCAGCATTTT.

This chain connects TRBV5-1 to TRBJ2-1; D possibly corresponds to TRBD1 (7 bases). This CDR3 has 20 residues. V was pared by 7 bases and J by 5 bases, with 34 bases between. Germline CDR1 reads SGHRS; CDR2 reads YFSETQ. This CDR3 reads CASGFPTGRKKLLGNNEQFF. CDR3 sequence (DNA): TGCGCCAGCGGTTTTCCGACAGGGAGGAAGAAACTACTTGGGAACAATGAGCAGTTCTTC.

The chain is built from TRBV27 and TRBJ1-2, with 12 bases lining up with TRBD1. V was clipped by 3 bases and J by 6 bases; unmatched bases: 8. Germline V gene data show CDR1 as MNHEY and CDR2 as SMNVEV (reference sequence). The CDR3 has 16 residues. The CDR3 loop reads CASSLGQGARLNGYTF. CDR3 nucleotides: TGTGCCAGCAGTTTGGGACAGGGGGCGCGGTTAAATGGCTACACCTTC.

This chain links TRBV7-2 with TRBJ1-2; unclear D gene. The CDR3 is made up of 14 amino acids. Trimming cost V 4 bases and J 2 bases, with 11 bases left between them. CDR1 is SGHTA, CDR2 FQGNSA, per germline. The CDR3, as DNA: TGTGCCAGCAGCTACCAGCAGGCCAACTATGGCTACACCTTC. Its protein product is CASSYQQANYGYTF.

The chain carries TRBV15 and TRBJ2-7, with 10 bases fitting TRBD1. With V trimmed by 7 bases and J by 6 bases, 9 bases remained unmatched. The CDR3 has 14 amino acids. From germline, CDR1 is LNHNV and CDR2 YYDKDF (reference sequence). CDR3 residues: CATTPGTGDTEQYF. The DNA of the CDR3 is TGTGCCACCACCCCCGGGACAGGGGATACCGAGCAGTACTTC.

CDR3 nucleotides: TGCGCCAGCAGCCAAGGAACAGGGTGGGTTGGCTACACCTTC. Its translation: CASSQGTGWVGYTF. The chain joins TRBV4-1 to TRBJ1-2, with a tentative D call TRBD1 (6 bases). V was shortened by 1 base and J by 7 bases, with 13 bases between the two germline ends. CDR3 length equals 14 residues. Germline V lookup: CDR1 MGHRA, CDR2 YSYEKL.

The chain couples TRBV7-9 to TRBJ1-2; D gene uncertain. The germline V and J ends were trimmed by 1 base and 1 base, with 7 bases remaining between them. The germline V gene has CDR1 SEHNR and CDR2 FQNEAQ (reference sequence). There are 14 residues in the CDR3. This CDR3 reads CASSLVGDNYGYTF. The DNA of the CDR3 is TGTGCCAGCAGCTTAGTTGGAGATAACTATGGCTACACCTTC.

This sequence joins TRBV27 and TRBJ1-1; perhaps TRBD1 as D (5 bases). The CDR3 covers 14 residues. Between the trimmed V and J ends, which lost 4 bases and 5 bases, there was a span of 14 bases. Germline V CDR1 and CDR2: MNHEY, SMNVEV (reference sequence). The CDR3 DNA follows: TGTGCCAGCAGTTCGACTCAGGGTTGGACTGAAGCTTTCTTT. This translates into CASSSTQGWTEAFF.

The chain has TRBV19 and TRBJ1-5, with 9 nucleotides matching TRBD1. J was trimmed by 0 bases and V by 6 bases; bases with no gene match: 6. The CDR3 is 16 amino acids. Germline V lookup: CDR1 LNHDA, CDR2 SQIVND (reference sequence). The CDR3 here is CASRGGQGNSNQPQHF. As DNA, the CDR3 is TGTGCCAGTAGAGGAGGACAGGGGAATAGCAATCAGCCCCAGCATTTT. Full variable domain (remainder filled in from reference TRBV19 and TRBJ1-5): DGGITQSPKYLFRKEGQNVTLSCEQNLNHDAMYWYRQDPGQGLRLIYYSQIVNDFQKGDIAEGYSVSREKKESFPLTVTSAQKNPTAFYLCASRGGQGNSNQPQHFGDGTRLSIL.

The CDR3 DNA sequence: TGTGCCAGTAGTCTCCATCCGGGACAGGGAGGCTATGGCTACACCTTC. Translating it yields CASSLHPGQGGYGYTF. The chain employs TRBV19 and TRBJ1-2; 9 nucleotides align to TRBD1. V lost 5 bases, J lost 4 bases, and 11 bases stayed unmatched. The CDR3 extends over 16 amino acids. From germline, CDR1 is LNHDA and CDR2 SQIVND (reference sequence).

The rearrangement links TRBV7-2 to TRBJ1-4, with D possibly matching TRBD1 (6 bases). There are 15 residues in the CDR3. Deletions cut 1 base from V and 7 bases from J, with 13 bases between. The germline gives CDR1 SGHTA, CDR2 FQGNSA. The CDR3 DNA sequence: TGTGCCAGCAGCTTAGGGCAGGGGTCGGGTGAAAAACTGTTTTTT. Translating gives CASSLGQGSGEKLFF.

The CDR3 loop reads CASVPSGTMNTGELFF. The CDR3 nucleotides are TGCGCCAGCGTTCCATCCGGGACAATGAACACCGGGGAGCTGTTTTTT. The V gene is TRBV5-1, the J gene TRBJ2-2, with a weak D call TRBD1 (6 bases). Germline-derived CDR1 and CDR2 are SGHRS and YFSETQ. V dropped 7 bases and J dropped 1 base, with 17 bases sitting between them. CDR3 length equals 16 residues.

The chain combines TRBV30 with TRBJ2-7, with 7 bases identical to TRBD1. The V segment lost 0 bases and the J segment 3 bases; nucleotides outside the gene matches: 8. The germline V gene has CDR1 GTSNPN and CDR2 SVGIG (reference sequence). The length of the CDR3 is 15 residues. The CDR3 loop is CAWSVRAGGVYEQYF. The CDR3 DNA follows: TGTGCCTGGAGTGTCCGGGCAGGGGGAGTCTACGAGCAGTACTTC.

The CDR3 loop reads CASSFDRGSFNGYTF. The CDR3 DNA is TGTGCCAGCAGCTTTGACAGGGGGTCTTTTAATGGCTACACCTTC. V is TRBV7-9 and J is TRBJ1-2; 9 bases are shared with TRBD1. J gave up 6 bases and V 3 bases, and 8 bases lay outside the gene matches. Germline V gene data show CDR1 as SEHNR and CDR2 as FQNEAQ (reference sequence). The CDR3 is made up of 15 amino acids. The full variable domain, rest sourced from reference TRBV7-9 and TRBJ1-2, is DTGVSQNPRHKITKRGQNVTFRCDPISEHNRLYWYRQTLGQGPEFLTYFQNEAQLEKSRLLSDRFSAERPKGSFSTLEIQRTEQGDSAMYLCASSFDRGSFNGYTFGSGTRLTVV.

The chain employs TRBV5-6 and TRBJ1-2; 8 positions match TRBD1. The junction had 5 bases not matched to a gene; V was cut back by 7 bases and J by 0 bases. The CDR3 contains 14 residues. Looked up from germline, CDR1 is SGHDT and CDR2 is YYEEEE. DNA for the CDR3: TGTGCCAGCTCCGCGGACAGGGCTAACTATGGCTACACCTTC. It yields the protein CASSADRANYGYTF.

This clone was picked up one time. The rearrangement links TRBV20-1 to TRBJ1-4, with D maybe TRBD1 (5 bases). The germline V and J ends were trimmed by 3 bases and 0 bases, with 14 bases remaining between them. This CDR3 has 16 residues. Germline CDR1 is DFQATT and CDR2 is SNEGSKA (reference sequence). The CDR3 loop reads CSASETGDATNEKLFF. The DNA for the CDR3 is TGCAGTGCTAGTGAAACGGGGGATGCAACTAATGAAAAACTGTTTTTT.